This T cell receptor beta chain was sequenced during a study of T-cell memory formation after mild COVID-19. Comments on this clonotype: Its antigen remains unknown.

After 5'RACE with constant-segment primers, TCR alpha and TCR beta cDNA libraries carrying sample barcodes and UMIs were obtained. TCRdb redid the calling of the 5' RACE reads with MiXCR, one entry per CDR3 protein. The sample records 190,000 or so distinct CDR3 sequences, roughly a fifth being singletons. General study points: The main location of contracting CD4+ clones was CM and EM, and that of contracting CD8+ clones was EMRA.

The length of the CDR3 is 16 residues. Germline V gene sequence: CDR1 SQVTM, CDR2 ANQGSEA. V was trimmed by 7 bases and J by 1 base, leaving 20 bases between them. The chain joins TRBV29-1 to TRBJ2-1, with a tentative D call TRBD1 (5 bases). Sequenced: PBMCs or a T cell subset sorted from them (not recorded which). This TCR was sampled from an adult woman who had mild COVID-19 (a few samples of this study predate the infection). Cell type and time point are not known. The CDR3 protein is CSASPVDTRSYNEQFF. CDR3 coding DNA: TGCAGCGCCAGTCCCGTGGACACCCGATCCTACAATGAGCAGTTCTTC.